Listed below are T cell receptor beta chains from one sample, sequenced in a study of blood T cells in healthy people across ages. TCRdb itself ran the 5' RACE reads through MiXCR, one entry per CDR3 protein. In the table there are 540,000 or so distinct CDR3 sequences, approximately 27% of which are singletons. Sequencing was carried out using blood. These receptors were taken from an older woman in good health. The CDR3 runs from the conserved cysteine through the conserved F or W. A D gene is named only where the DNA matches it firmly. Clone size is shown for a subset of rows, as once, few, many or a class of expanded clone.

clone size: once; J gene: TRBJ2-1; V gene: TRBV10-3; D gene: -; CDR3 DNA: TGTGCCATCAGTCAGCACTTTACGGAGCAGTTCTTC; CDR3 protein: CAISQHFTEQFF
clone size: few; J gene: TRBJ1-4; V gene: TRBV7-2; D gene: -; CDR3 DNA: TGTGCCAGCAGCTCTGGGACTATTATTGGTGAAAAACTGTTTTTT; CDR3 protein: CASSSGTIIGEKLFF
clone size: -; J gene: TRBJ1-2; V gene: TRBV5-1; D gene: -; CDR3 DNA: TGCGCCAGCAGCTTGGGACAGGACTACTATGGCTACACCTTC; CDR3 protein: CASSLGQDYYGYTF
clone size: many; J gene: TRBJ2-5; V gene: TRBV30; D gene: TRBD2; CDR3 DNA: TGTGCCTGGAGTAAAGGTGTTAGCGGGGGCATGGGGGAGACCCAGTACTTC; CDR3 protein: CAWSKGVSGGMGETQYF
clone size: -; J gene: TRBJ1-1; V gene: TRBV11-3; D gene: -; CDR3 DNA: TGTGCCAGCAGCTTAAGGAGAAATCTGGGGGCCTTCTTT; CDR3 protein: CASSLRRNLGAFF
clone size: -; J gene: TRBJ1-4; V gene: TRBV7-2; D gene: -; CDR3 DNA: TGTGCCAGCAGCTCCTTTTGGGGGGGAGAAAAACTGTTTTTT; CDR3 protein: CASSSFWGGEKLFF
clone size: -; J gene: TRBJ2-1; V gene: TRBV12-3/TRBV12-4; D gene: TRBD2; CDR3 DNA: TGTGCCAGCGGTTCACGGACTAGCGGGGTCTCCTACAATGAGCAGTTCTTC; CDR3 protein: CASGSRTSGVSYNEQFF
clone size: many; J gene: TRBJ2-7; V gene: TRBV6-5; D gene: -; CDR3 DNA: TGTGCCAGCAGTCCCCAGGGGTCCTACGAGCAGTACTTC; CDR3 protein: CASSPQGSYEQYF
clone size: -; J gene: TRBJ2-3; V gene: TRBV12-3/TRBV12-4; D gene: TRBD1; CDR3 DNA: TGTGCCAGCAGTCCGGGACAGGGTAGTTCAGATACGCAGTATTTT; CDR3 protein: CASSPGQGSSDTQYF
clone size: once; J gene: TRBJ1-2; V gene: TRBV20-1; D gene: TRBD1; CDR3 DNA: TGCAGTGCCCCTAAGACAGGGGAGGGCGGCTACACCTTC; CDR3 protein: CSAPKTGEGGYTF
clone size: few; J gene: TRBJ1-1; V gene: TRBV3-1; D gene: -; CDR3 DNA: TGTGCCAGCACCCAGGGCGGGATCACTGAAGCTTTCTTT; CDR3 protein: CASTQGGITEAFF
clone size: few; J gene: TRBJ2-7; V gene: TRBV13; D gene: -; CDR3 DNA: TGTGCCAGCAGCTTCCAAGCGGGTGCATCCTACGAGCAGTACTTC; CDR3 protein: CASSFQAGASYEQYF
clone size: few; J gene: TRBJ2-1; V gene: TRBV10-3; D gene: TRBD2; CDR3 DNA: TGTGCCATCAGCCATGGGACTAGCGGGGGGTTGAATGAGCAGTTCTTC; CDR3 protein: CAISHGTSGGLNEQFF
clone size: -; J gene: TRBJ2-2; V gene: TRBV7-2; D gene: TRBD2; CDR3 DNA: TGTGCCAGCAGCCGCGGGGGGTACACCGGGGAGCTGTTTTTT; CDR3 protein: CASSRGGYTGELFF
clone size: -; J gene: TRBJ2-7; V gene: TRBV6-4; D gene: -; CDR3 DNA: TGTGCCAACAGTGACATAGGGAGCTCCTACGAGCAGTACTTC; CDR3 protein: CANSDIGSSYEQYF
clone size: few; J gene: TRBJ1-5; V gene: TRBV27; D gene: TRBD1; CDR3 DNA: TGTGCCAGCAGTCTCGATGGCGGACAGGGCGACAATCAGCCCCAGCATTTT; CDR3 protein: CASSLDGGQGDNQPQHF
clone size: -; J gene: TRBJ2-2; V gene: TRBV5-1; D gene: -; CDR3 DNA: TGCGCCAGCAGTCTGCAACACACCACCGGGGAGCTGTTTTTT; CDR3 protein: CASSLQHTTGELFF
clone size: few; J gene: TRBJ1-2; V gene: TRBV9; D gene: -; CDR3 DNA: TGTGCCAGCAGCGTAGGAGAGGGATCGGGTGGCTACACCTTC; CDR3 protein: CASSVGEGSGGYTF
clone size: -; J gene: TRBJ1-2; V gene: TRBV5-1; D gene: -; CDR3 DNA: TGCGCCAGCAGCTTTAAGGACAAAAACTATGGCTACACCTTC; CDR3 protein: CASSFKDKNYGYTF
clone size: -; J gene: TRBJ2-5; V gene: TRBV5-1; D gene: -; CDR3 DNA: TGCGCCAGCAGTCCGAGTGGGGGGGCCGGTGAGACCCAGTACTTC; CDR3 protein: CASSPSGGAGETQYF
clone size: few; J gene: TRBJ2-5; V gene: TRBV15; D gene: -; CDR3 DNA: TGTGCCACCAGCAGAGATAAGGGGGGGACCCAGTACTTC; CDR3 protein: CATSRDKGGTQYF
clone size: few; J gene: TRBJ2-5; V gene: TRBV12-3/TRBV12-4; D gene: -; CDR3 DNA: TGTGCCAGCAGTTCCTCCGTCGGGACCCAGTACTTC; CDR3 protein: CASSSSVGTQYF
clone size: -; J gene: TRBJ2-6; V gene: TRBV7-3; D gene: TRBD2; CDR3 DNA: TGTGCCAGCAGCTTGGGAGGGTTTGGGGCCAACGTCCTGACTTTC; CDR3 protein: CASSLGGFGANVLTF
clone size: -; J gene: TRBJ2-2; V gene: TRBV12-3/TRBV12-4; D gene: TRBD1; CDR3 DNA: TGTGCCAGCAGGGGACAGCAAAACACCGGGGAGCTGTTTTTT; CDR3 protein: CASRGQQNTGELFF
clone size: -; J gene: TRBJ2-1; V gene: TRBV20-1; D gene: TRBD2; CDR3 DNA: TGCAGTACTAGAGAAGGCGGGGGGGCTCGGGAGCAGTTCTTC; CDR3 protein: CSTREGGGAREQFF
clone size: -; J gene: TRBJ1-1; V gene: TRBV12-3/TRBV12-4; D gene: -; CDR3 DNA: TGTGCCAGCAGGGGGGTGGTCCGGGAAGCTTTCTTT; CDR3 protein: CASRGVVREAFF
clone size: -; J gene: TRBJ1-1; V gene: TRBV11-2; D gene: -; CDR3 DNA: TGTGCCAGCAGCCAGTGGGACACTGAAGCTTTCTTT; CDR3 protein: CASSQWDTEAFF
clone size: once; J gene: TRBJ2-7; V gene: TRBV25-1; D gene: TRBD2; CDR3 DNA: TGTGCCAGCAGTGAACCCCTAGCGGGAGGCCACGAGCAGTACTTC; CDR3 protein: CASSEPLAGGHEQYF
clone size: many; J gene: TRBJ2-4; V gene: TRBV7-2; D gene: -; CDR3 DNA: TGTGCCAGCAGCTCCGGGGGTGAGGACATTCAGTACTTC; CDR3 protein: CASSSGGEDIQYF
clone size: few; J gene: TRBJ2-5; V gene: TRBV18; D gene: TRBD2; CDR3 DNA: TGTGCCAGCTCACTCCGGACTAGCGGGGGGGAAGAGACCCAGTACTTC; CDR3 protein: CASSLRTSGGEETQYF
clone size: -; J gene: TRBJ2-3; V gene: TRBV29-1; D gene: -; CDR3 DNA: TGCAGCGCGAAACGCCCAGATACGCAGTATTTT; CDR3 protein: CSAKRPDTQYF
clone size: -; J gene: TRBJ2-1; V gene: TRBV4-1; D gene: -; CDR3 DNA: TGCGCCAGCAGCCAAGATGGGGGCTATATAGCGTTCTACAATGAGCAGTTCTTC; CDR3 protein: CASSQDGGYIAFYNEQFF
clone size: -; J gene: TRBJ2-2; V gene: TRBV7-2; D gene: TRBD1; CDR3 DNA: TGTGCCAGCAGCTATCAGAGGGGGCGTGGATACGGGGAGCTGTTTTTT; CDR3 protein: CASSYQRGRGYGELFF
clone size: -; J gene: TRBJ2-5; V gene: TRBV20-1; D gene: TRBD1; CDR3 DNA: TGCAGTGCTGATCGACAGGGGCAAGAGACCCAGTACTTC; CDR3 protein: CSADRQGQETQYF
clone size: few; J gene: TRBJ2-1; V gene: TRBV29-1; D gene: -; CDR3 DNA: TGCAGCGTTGAAGATTCAGGGGAGAATGAGCAGTTCTTC; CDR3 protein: CSVEDSGENEQFF
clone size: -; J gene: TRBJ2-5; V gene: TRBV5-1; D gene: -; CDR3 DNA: TGCGCCAGCAGCTTGTTTGGTAGTACTGAGACCCAGTACTTC; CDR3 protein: CASSLFGSTETQYF
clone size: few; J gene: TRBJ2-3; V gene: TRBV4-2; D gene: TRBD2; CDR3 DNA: TGTGCCAGCAGCCAAGAACTAGCGGGGCGGGGAGATACGCAGTATTTT; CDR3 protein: CASSQELAGRGDTQYF
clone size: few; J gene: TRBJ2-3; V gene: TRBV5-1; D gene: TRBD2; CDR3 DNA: TGCGCCAGCAGCTTGGAGAGCGGGGAAGATACGCAGTATTTT; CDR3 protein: CASSLESGEDTQYF
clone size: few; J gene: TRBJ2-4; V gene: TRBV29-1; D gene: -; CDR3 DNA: TGCAGCGCCTCTGACCCCCTGGGGAGACGGCTAAACATTCAGTACTTC; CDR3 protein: CSASDPLGRRLNIQYF
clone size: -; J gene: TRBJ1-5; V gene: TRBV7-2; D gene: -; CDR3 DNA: TGTGCCAGCAGCTTTCTTTTTGGTAGCAATCAGCCCCAGCATTTT; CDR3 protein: CASSFLFGSNQPQHF
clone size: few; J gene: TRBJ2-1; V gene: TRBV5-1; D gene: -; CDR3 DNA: TGCGCCAGCTTAGCTTACAATGAGCAGTTCTTC; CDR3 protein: CASLAYNEQFF
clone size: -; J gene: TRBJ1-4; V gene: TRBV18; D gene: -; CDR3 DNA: TGTGCCAGCTCACCAGGGACGGGGAGTGCAACTAATGAAAAACTGTTTTTT; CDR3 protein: CASSPGTGSATNEKLFF
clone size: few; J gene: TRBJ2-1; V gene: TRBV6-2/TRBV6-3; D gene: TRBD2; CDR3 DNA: TGTGCCAGCAGTTATCGAGCGGGGGGGATCTACAATGAGCAGTTCTTC; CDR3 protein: CASSYRAGGIYNEQFF
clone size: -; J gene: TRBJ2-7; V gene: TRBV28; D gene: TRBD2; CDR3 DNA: TGTGCCAGCATAGCGGGAGCCTACGAGCAGTACTTC; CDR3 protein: CASIAGAYEQYF
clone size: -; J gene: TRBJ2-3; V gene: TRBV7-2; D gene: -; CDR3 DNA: TGTGCCAGCAGCTTTGGGATAGGAGCAGATACGCAGTATTTT; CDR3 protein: CASSFGIGADTQYF
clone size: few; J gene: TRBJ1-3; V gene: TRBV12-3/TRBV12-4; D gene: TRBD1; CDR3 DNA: TGTGCCAGGCCATCCCAACCACAGGGGGCCATTCTTCTCTCTGGAAACACCATATATTTT; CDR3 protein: CARPSQPQGAILLSGNTIYF
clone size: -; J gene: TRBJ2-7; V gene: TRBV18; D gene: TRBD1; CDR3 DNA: TGTGCCAGCCCGGACAGGATCTACGAGCAGTACTTC; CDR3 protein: CASPDRIYEQYF
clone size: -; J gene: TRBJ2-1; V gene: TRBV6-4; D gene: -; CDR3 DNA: TGTGCCAGCAGTGACGACGGGGGGCGTCTCGGGGGAAGAAATGAGCAGTTCTTC; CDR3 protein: CASSDDGGRLGGRNEQFF
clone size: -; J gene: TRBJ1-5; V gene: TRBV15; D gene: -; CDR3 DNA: TGTGCCACCAGCAGAGAAACCGCATATCAGCCCCAGCATTTT; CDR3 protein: CATSRETAYQPQHF
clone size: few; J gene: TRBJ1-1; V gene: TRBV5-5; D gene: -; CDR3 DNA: TGTGCCAGCAGCTTCAATGGACAGTTGAACACTGAAGCTTTCTTT; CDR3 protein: CASSFNGQLNTEAFF
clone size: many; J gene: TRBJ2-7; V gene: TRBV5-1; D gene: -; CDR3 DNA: TGCGCCAGCAGCTTGGGGGTTTCGCTCGAGCAGTACTTC; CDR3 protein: CASSLGVSLEQYF
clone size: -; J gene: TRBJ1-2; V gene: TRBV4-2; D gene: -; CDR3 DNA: TGTGCCAGCAGCCCATCCGGGACGGGGATTTGGGGTGGCTACACCTTC; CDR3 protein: CASSPSGTGIWGGYTF
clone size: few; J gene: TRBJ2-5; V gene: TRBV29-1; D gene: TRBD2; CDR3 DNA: TGCAGCGTTGGAGACGGGGGGGGAGAGACCCAGTACTTC; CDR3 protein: CSVGDGGGETQYF
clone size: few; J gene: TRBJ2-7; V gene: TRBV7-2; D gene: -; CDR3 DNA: TGTGCCAGCAGCCCACAGGACTCCTACGAGCAGTACTTC; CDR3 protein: CASSPQDSYEQYF